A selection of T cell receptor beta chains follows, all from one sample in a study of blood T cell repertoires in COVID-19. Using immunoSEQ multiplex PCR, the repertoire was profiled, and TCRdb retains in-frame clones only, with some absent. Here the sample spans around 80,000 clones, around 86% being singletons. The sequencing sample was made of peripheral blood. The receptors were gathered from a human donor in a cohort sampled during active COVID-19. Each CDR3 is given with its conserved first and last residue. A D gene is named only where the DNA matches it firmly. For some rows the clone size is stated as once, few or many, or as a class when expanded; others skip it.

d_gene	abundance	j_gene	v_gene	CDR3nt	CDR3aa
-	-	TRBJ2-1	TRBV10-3	TGTGCCATCGGAAAGGGGGAGTACAATGAGCAGTTCTTC	CAIGKGEYNEQFF
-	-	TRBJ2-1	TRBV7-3	TGTGCCAGCAGCCCCGGAGGCGGGGCCCGGGCAGGGGAGCAGTTCTTC	CASSPGGGARAGEQFF
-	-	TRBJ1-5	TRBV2	TGTGCCAGCAGAGAGGAGGGGAATCAGCCCCAGCATTTT	CASREEGNQPQHF
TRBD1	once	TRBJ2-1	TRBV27	TGTGCCAGCAGGGGACAGGGAAGTTACAATGAGCAGTTCTTC	CASRGQGSYNEQFF
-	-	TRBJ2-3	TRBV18	TGTGCCAGCTCCGGTAGCGGAGATACGCAGTATTTT	CASSGSGDTQYF
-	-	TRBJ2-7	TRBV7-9	TGTGCCAGCGGCAACGTGGCCCCGGGGGAGCAGTACTTC	CASGNVAPGEQYF
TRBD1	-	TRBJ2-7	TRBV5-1	TGCGCCAGCAGCTTGGGCAGGGGACAGCAATGGCAATCAGACTACGAGCAGTACTTC	CASSLGRGQQWQSDYEQYF
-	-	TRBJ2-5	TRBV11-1	TGTGCCAGCAGCTTGGACAGCCAAGAGACCCAGTACTTC	CASSLDSQETQYF
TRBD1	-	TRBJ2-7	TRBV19	TGTGCCAGTAGTCCTTCAGCGGGGACAGGGGGCTTGTTCGAGCAGTACTTC	CASSPSAGTGGLFEQYF
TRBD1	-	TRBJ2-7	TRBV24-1	TGTGCCACCAGTGATTCCGGGACAGTGGGACGCGAGCAGTACTTC	CATSDSGTVGREQYF
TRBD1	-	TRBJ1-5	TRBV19	TGTGCCAGTATCGGGGGGACAGGGACTTATCAGCCCCAGCATTTT	CASIGGTGTYQPQHF
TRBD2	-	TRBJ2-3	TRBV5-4	TGTGCCAGCAGCTTGGACGGTGCCGCGGGGGGGTCTACGCAGTATTTT	CASSLDGAAGGSTQYF
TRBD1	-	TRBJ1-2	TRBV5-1	TGCGCCAGCAGCGAGGCGACAGGGGGAAGCTATGGCTACACCTTC	CASSEATGGSYGYTF
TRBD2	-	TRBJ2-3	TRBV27	TGTGCCAGCAGTTTGGCGGGAGCTGGCACAGATACGCAGTATTTT	CASSLAGAGTDTQYF
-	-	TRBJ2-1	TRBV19	TGTGCCAGTAGTATGAGGTCGAGCTCCTACAATGAGCAGTTCTTC	CASSMRSSSYNEQFF
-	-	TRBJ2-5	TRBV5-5	TGTGCCAGCAGCCCGGTTCACGAGACCCAGTACTTC	CASSPVHETQYF
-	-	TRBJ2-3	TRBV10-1	TGCGCCACCTTACGGGAGATCGCGACAGATACGCAGTATTTT	CATLREIATDTQYF
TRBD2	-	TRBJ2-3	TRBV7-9	TGTGCCAGCAGCTTAGTCCGAGGGACTAGCGCGAGCACAGATACGCAGTATTTT	CASSLVRGTSASTDTQYF
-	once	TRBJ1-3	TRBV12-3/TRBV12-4	TGTGCCAGCTCCCTGCGGGGCGCAAACACCATATATTTT	CASSLRGANTIYF
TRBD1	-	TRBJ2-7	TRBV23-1	TGCGCCAGCAGTCCCCACCCCGGGGCTTCGGGACAGGGGGCCTACGAGCAGTACTTC	CASSPHPGASGQGAYEQYF
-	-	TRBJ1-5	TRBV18	TGTGCCAGCTCACCGGTAGGCAATCAGCCCCAGCATTTT	CASSPVGNQPQHF
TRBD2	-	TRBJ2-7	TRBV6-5	TGTGCCAGCACCCGACGAACACAGACGGGGGGGGAGCAGTACTTC	CASTRRTQTGGEQYF
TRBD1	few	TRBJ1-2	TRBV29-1	TGCAGCGTCCCCCGCACTACAGGGGCCGGTTGGGGCTACACCTTC	CSVPRTTGAGWGYTF
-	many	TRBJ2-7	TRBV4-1	TGCGCCAGCAGCCAATCCCGAGCCGCGCCTTTATACGAGCAGTACTTC	CASSQSRAAPLYEQYF
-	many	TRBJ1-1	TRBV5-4	TGTGCCAGCAGCTTACAGTCGAACACTGAAGCTTTCTTT	CASSLQSNTEAFF
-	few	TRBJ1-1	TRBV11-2	TGTGCCAGCAGCCGGGCGGCAGGGAGGACTGAAGCTTTCTTT	CASSRAAGRTEAFF
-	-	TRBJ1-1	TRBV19	TGTGCCAGTAGTATGAGCGGAAGGACTGAAGCTTTCTTT	CASSMSGRTEAFF
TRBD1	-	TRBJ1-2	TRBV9	TGTGCCAGCAGCCCGGACCCAGGGGGAGGCTACACCTTC	CASSPDPGGGYTF
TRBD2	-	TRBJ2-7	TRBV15	TGTGCCACCAGCAGAGATATAGGGACTAGCGGGAGATCCTACGAGCAGTACTTC	CATSRDIGTSGRSYEQYF
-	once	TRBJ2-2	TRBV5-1	TGCGCCAGCAGCCCGGGACTCCTCACCGGGGAGCTGTTTTTT	CASSPGLLTGELFF
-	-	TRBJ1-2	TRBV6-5	TGTGCCAGCAGCCTCAGGGAGGACTATGGCTACACCTTC	CASSLREDYGYTF
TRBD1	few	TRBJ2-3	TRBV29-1	TGCAGCGTGGACAGGGGCACAGATACGCAGTATTTT	CSVDRGTDTQYF
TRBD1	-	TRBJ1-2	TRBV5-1	TGCGCCAGCAGCTTGGGCACTCACAGGGGAGGCTATGGCTACACCTTC	CASSLGTHRGGYGYTF
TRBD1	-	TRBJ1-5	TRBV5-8	TGTGCCAGCAGCTTAGACAGGGGGTCTCAGCCCCAGCATTTT	CASSLDRGSQPQHF
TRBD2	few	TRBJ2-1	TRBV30	TGTGCCTGGAGTGTATCCCGGGAGGGTCTCTTCTTC	CAWSVSREGLFF
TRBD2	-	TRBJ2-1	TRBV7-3	TGTGCCAGCAGCCCCTCTAGCGGGAGTATGAATGAGCAGTTCTTC	CASSPSSGSMNEQFF
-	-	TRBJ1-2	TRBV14	TGTGCCAGCAGCCAAGGAGTTTATGGCTACACCTTC	CASSQGVYGYTF
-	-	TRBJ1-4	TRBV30	TGTGCCCGACGGGACAAGGGGAATGAAAAACTGTTTTTT	CARRDKGNEKLFF
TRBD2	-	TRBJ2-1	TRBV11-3	TGTGCCAGCAGCTCGGGAACTAGCGGGTCCGACTCCTACAATGAGCAGTTCTTC	CASSSGTSGSDSYNEQFF
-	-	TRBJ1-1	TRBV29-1	TGCAGCGTTAGCAGGGGAAGATGGACTGAAGCTTTCTTT	CSVSRGRWTEAFF
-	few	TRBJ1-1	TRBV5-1	TGCGCCAGTTGGAGACAGGACAACACTGAAGCTTTCTTT	CASWRQDNTEAFF
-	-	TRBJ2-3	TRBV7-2	TGTGCCATCGAGAACCAGGGTGCTTGGGATACGCAGTATTTT	CAIENQGAWDTQYF
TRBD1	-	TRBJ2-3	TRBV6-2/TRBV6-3	TGTGCCAGCAGTTACTCGACAGGGGGCTCGGCAGATACGCAGTATTTT	CASSYSTGGSADTQYF
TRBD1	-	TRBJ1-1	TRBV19	TGTGCCAGTAGTATCCAAACCGGACAGGGAAGCACTGAAGCTTTCTTT	CASSIQTGQGSTEAFF